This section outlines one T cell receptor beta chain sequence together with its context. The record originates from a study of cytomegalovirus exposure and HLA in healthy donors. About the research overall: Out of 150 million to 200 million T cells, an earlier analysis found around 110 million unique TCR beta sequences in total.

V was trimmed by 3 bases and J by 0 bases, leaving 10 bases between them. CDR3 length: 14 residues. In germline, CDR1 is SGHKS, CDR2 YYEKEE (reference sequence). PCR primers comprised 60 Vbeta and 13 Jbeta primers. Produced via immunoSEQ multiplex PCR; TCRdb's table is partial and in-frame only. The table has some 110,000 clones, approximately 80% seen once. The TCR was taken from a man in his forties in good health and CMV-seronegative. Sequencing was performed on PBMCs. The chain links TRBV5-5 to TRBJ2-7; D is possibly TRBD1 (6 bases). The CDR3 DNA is TGTGCCAGCAGCTGGGCAGGGGTCTCCTACGAGCAGTACTTC. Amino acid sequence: CASSWAGVSYEQYF.